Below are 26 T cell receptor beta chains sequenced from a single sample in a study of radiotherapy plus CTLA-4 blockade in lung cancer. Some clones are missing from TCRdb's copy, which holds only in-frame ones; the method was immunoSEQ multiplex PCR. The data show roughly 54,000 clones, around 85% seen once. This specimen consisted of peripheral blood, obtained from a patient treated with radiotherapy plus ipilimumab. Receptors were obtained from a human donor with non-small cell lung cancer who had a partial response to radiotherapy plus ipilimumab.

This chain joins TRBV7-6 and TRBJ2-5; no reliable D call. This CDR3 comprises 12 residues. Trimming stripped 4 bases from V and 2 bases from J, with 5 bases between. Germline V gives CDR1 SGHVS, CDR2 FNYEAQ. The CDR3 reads CASSSGQETQYF. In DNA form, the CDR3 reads TGTGCCAGCAGCTCAGGACAAGAGACCCAGTACTTC.

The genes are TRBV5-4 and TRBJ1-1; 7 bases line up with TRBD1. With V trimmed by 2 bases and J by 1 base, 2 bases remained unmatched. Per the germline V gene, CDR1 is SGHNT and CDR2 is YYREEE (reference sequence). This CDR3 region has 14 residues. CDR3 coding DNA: TGTGCCAGCAGCTTTCAGGGGGGGAACACTGAAGCTTTCTTT. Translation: CASSFQGGNTEAFF.

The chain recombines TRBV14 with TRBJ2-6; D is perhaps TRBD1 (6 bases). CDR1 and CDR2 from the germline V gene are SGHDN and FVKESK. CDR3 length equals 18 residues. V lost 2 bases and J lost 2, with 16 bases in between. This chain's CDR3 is CASSQLQGRLTGANVLTF. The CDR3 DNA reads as TGTGCCAGCAGCCAACTACAGGGTAGACTAACTGGGGCCAACGTCCTGACTTTC.

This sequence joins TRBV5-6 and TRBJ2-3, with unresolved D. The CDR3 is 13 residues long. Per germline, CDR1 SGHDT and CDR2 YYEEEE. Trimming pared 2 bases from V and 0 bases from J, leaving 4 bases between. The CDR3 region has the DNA TGTGCCAGCAGCTTCAGAAGCACAGATACGCAGTATTTT. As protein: CASSFRSTDTQYF.

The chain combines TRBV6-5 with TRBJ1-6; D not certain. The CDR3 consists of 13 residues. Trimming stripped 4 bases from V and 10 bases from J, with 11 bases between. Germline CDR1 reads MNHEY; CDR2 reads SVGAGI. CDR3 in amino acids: CASSSNTGSPLHF. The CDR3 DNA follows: TGTGCCAGCAGTTCCAACACGGGGTCACCCCTCCACTTT.

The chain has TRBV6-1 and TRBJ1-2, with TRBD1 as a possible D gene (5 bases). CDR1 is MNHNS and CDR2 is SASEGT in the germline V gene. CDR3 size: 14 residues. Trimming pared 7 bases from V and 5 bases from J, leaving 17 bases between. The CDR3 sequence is CASTERGARYGYTF. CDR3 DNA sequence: TGTGCCAGCACCGAACGTGGGGCAAGATATGGCTACACCTTC.

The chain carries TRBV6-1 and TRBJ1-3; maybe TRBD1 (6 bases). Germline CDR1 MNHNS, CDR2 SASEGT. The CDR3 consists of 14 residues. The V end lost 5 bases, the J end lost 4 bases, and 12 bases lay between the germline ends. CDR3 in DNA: TGTGCCAGCAGTTTAGGACAGTCCGGAAACACCATATATTTT. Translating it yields CASSLGQSGNTIYF.

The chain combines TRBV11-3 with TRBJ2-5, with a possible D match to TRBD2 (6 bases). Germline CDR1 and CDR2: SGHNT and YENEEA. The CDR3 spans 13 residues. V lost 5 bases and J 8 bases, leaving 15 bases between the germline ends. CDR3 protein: CASSPGTGSTQYF. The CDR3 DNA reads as TGTGCCAGCAGCCCAGGGACTGGAAGCACCCAGTACTTC. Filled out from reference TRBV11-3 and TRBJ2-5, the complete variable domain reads EAGVVQSPRYKIIEKKQPVAFWCNPISGHNTLYWYLQNLGQGPELLIRYENEEAVDDSQLPKDRFSAERLKGVDSTLKIQPAELGDSAVYLCASSPGTGSTQYFGPGTRLLVL.

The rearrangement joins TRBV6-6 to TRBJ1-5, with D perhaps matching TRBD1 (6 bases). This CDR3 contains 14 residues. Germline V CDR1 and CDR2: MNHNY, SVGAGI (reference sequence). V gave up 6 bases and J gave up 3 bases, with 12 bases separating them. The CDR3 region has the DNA TGTGCCAGCAGCCGTGGACAGATCAATCAGCCCCAGCATTTT. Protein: CASSRGQINQPQHF.

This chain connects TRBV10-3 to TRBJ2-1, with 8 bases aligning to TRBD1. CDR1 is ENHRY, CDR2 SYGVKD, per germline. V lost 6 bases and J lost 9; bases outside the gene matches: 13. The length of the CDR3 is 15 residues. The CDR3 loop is CAISPQGASIREQFF. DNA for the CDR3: TGTGCCATCAGCCCCCAGGGGGCTAGTATCCGTGAGCAGTTCTTC.

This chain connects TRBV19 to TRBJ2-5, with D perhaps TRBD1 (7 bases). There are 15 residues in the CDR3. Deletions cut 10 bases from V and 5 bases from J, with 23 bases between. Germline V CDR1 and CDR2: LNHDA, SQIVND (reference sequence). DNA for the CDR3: TGTGCCACAAGGGAGGTCGGGGCCAGGGGGGAGACCCAGTACTTC. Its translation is CATREVGARGETQYF.

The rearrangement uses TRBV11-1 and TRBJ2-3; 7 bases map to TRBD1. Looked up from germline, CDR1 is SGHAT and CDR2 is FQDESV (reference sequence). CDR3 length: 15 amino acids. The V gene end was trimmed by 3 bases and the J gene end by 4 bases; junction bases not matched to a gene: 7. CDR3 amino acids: CASSLRDSFADTQYF. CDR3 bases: TGTGCCAGCAGCTTGAGGGACAGTTTCGCAGATACGCAGTATTTT.

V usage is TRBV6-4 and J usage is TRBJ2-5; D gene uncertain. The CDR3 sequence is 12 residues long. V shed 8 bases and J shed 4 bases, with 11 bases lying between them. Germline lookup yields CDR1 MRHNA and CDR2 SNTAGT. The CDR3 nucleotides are TGTGCCAGCGGCCAGAACAGAGAGACCCAGTACTTC. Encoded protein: CASGQNRETQYF.

CDR3: CASRRQLSGANVLTF. CDR3 in DNA: TGTGCCAGCAGAAGACAGCTCTCTGGGGCCAACGTCCTGACTTTC. The J gene is TRBJ2-6, the V gene TRBV6-1; D possibly corresponds to TRBD1 (5 bases). The CDR3 has 15 amino acids. Germline CDR1 is MNHNS and CDR2 is SASEGT. V lost 6 bases and J 0 bases, leaving 9 bases between the germline ends.

The CDR3 DNA reads TGTGCCAGCAGCCGCGGGGGGGCGGGCGAGACCCAGTACTTC. It yields the protein CASSRGGAGETQYF. The genes are TRBV7-9 and TRBJ2-5, with 9 bases matching TRBD2. With 5 bases clipped from V and 5 bases from J, the junction kept 6 bases outside the gene matches. This CDR3 is 14 amino acids long. Germline CDR1 is SEHNR and CDR2 is FQNEAQ (reference sequence). Supplemented by reference TRBV7-9 and TRBJ2-5, the full variable domain reads DTGVSQNPRHKITKRGQNVTFRCDPISEHNRLYWYRQTLGQGPEFLTYFQNEAQLEKSRLLSDRFSAERPKGSFSTLEIQRTEQGDSAMYLCASSRGGAGETQYFGPGTRLLVL.

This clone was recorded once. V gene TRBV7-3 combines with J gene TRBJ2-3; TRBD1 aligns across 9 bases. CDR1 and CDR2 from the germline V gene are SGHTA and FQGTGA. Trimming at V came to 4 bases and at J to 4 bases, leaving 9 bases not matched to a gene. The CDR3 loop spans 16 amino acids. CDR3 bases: TGTGCCAGCAGCTGGGGAATAGGGACAGGGTCAGATACGCAGTATTTT. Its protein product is CASSWGIGTGSDTQYF.

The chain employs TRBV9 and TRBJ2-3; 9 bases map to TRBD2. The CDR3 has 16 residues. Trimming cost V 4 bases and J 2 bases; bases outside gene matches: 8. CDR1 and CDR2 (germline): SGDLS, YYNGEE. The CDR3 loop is CASSPGTSQFTDTQYF. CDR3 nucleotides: TGTGCCAGCAGCCCCGGGACTAGCCAATTCACAGATACGCAGTATTTT.

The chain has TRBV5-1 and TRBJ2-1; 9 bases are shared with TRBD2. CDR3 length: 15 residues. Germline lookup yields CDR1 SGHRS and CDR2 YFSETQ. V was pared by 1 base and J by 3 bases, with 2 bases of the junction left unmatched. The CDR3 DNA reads TGCGCCAGCAGCTTGCAGCGGGGGGACTACAATGAGCAGTTCTTC. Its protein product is CASSLQRGDYNEQFF.

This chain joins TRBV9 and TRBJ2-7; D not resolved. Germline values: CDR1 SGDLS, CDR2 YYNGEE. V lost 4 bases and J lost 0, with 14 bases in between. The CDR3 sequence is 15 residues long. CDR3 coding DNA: TGTGCCAGCAGCCGAGCCGCGGTGAACTCCTACGAGCAGTACTTC. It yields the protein CASSRAAVNSYEQYF.

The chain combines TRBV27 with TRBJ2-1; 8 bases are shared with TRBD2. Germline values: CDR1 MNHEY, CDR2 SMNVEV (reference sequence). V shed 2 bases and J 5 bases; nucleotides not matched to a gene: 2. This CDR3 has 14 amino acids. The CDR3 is CASSLTGGDNEQFF. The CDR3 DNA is TGTGCCAGCAGTTTAACGGGAGGGGACAATGAGCAGTTCTTC.

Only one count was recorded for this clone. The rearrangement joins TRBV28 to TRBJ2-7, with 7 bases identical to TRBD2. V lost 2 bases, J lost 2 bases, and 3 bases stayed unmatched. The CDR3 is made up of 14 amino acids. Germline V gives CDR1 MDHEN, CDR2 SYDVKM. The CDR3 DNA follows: TGTGCCAGCAGTTTACGGCGGGGGACCTACGAGCAGTACTTC. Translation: CASSLRRGTYEQYF.

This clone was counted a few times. CDR3 sequence: CAWNRAWGSEAFF. CDR3 nucleotides: TGTGCCTGGAACAGGGCCTGGGGGTCTGAAGCTTTCTTT. The J gene is TRBJ1-1, the V gene TRBV30, with a weak D call TRBD1 (6 bases). Germline lookup yields CDR1 GTSNPN and CDR2 SVGIG (reference sequence). This CDR3 has 13 residues. V gave up 4 bases and J gave up 6 bases, with 15 bases separating them. Full variable domain (missing parts from reference TRBV30 and TRBJ1-1): SQTIHQWPATLVQPVGSPLSLECTVEGTSNPNLYWYRQAAGRGLQLLFYSVGIGQISSEVPQNLSASRPQDRQFILSSKKLLLSDSGFYLCAWNRAWGSEAFFGQGTRLTVV.

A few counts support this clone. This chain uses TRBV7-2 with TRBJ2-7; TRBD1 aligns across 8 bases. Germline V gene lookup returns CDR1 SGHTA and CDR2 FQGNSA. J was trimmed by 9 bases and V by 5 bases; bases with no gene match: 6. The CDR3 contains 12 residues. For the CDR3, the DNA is TGTGCCAGCAGCACGGGACAGGCGGTGCAGTACTTC. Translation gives CASSTGQAVQYF.

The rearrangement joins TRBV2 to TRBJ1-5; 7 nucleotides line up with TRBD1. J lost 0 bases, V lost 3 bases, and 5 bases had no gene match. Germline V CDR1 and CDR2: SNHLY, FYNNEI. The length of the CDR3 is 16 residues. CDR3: CASSEGQSYSNQPQHF. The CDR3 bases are TGTGCCAGCAGTGAGGGACAGTCTTATAGCAATCAGCCCCAGCATTTT.

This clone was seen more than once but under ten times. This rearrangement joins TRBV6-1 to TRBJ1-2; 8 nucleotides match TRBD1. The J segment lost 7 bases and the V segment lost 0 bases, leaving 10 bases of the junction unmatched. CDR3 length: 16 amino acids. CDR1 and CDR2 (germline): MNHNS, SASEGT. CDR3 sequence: CASSEAGQGYVFGYTF. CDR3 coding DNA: TGTGCCAGCAGTGAAGCTGGACAGGGCTATGTGTTTGGCTACACCTTC.

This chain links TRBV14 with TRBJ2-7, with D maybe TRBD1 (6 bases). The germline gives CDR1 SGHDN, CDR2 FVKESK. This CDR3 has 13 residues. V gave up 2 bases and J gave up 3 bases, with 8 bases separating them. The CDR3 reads CASSQRTDYEQYF. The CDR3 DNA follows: TGTGCCAGCAGCCAAAGGACAGACTACGAGCAGTACTTC.